This T cell receptor (beta chain) derives from a study of blood T cell repertoires in COVID-19. As for the study in general: The samples span acute and convalescent COVID-19 from the United States, Italy and Spain.

The junction had 7 bases not matched to a gene; V was cut back by 1 base and J by 7 bases. The CDR3 has 16 residues. Germline V CDR1 and CDR2: LGHDT, YNNKEL (reference sequence). TCRdb's copy holds only in-frame clones and misses some; the assay was immunoSEQ multiplex PCR. This sample has around 100,000 clones, with 90% found just once. Sequencing input: peripheral blood. The V call is TRBV3-1 (or the pseudogene TRBV3-2), the J call TRBJ2-1; 10 bases are shared with TRBD2. The TCR originated in a middle-aged man with acute or convalescent COVID-19. The CDR3 here is CASSQASSGGPNEQFF. CDR3 DNA sequence: TGTGCCAGCAGCCAAGCGTCTAGCGGGGGACCTAATGAGCAGTTCTTC.